The clone carrying this T cell receptor beta chain was detected only once. What it binds is not known. The sample belongs to a study of blood T cells in healthy people across ages. Together with a sample-barcoded 5' primer, a J-beta primer mix was included in a second PCR lasting about 6 to 12 cycles. TCRdb passed the 5' RACE reads through MiXCR, listing each CDR3 protein once. Of 800,000 or so distinct CDR3 sequences in the sample, less than 80% were seen once. The CDR3 is 14 amino acids. The germline V gene has CDR1 MDHEN and CDR2 SYDVKM. Trimming cost V 7 bases and J 3 bases; bases outside gene matches: 9. Findings of the study overall: Because donor CMV status was unknown, expanded clonotype changes were possibly confounded.

Source material: blood. The chain employs TRBV28 and TRBJ2-7, with 7 nucleotides matching TRBD1. This sequence was found in a man under 40 in good health. As DNA, the CDR3 is TGTGCCAGCAATAGTGGGACAGCCAACTACGAGCAGTACTTC. Translation: CASNSGTANYEQYF.